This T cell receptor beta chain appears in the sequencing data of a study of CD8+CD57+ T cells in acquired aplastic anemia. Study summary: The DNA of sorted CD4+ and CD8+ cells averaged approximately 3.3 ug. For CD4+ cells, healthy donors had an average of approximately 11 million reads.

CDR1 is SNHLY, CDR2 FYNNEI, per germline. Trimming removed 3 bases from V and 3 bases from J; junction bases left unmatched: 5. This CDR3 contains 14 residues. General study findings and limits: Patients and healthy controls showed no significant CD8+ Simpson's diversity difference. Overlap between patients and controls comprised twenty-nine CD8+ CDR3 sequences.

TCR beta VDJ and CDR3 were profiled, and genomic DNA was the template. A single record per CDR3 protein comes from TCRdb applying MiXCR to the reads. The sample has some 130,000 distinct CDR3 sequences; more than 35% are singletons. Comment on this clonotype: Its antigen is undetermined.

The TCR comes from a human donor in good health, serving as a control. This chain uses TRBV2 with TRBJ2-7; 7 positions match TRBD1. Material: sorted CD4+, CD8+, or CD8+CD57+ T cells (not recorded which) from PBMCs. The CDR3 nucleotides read TGTGCCAGCAGTGAGCGGACAGGCGGCTACGAGCAGTACTTC. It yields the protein CASSERTGGYEQYF.